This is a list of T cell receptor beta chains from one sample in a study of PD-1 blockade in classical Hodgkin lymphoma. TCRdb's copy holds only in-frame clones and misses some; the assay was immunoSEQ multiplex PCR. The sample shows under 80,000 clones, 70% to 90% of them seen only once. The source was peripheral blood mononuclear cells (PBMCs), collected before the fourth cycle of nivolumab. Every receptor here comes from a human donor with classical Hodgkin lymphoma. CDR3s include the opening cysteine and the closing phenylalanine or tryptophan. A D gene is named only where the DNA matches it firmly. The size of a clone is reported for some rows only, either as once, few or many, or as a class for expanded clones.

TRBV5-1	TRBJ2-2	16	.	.	CASSFGGAQIGGELFF	TGCGCCAGCAGCTTTGGTGGGGCCCAGATTGGCGGGGAGCTGTTTTTT
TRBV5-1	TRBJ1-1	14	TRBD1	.	CASSGQGADTEAFF	TGCGCCAGCAGCGGACAGGGGGCGGACACTGAAGCTTTCTTT
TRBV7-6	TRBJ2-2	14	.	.	CASSLARASGELFF	TGTGCCAGCAGCTTAGCCAGGGCATCCGGGGAGCTGTTTTTT
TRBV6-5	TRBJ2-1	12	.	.	CASTQRANEQFF	TGTGCCAGCACCCAGCGTGCGAATGAGCAGTTCTTC
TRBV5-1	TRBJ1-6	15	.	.	CASSLTSPGNSPLHF	TGCGCCAGCAGCTTGACTAGTCCAGGGAATTCACCCCTCCACTTT
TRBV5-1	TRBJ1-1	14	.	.	CASRQGAMNTEAFF	TGCGCCAGCAGACAGGGCGCGATGAACACTGAAGCTTTCTTT
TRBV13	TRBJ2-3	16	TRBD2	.	CASSGRLAGSPDTQYF	TGTGCCAGCAGCGGTCGACTAGCGGGGAGTCCAGATACGCAGTATTTT
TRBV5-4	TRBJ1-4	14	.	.	CASSLGQDNEKLFF	TGTGCCAGCAGCTTGGGACAGGATAATGAAAAACTGTTTTTT
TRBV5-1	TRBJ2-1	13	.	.	CASSSLKYNEQFF	TGCGCCAGCAGCTCGTTAAAATACAATGAGCAGTTCTTC
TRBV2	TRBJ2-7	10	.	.	CASSAYEQYF	TGTGCCAGCTCGGCTTACGAGCAGTACTTC
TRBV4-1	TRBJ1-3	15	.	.	CASSQELHVGNTIYF	TGCGCCAGCAGCCAAGAATTACACGTTGGAAACACCATATATTTT
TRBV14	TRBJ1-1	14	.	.	CASSIRRLNTEAFF	TGTGCCAGCAGCATTCGAAGGCTGAACACTGAAGCTTTCTTT
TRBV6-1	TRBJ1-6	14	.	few	CASSEGPRNSPLHF	TGTGCCAGCAGTGAAGGGCCACGCAATTCACCCCTCCACTTT
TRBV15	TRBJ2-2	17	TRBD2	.	CATSTITFLAGTGELFF	TGTGCCACCAGCACCATAACCTTCCTAGCGGGTACCGGGGAGCTGTTTTTT
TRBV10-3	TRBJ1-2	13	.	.	CAIRTGSNYGYTF	TGTGCCATCAGGACCGGAAGTAACTATGGCTACACCTTC
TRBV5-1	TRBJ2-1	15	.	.	CASSLGSGTYNEQFF	TGCGCCAGCAGCTTGGGGAGCGGAACCTACAATGAGCAGTTCTTC
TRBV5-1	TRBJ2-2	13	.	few	CASSIANTGELFF	TGCGCCAGCAGCATAGCGAACACCGGGGAGCTGTTTTTT
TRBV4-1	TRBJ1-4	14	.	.	CASRRQVNNEKLFF	TGCGCCAGCAGACGACAGGTGAATAATGAAAAACTGTTTTTT
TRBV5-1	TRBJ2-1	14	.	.	CASSSGVSYNEQFF	TGCGCCAGCAGCTCAGGGGTTTCCTACAATGAGCAGTTCTTC
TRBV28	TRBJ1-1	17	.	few	CASSLFPGQLRDTEAFF	TGTGCCAGCAGTTTATTCCCGGGCCAGCTCAGAGACACTGAAGCTTTCTTT
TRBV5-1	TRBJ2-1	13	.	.	CASSLGVENEQFF	TGCGCCAGCAGCTTGGGGGTTGAAAATGAGCAGTTCTTC
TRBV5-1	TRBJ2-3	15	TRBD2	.	CASSLGTSVVDTQYF	TGCGCCAGCAGCTTGGGGACTAGCGTAGTAGATACGCAGTATTTT
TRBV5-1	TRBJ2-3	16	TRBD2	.	CASSSSSGGATDTQYF	TGCGCCAGCAGCTCCTCGAGCGGGGGGGCCACAGATACGCAGTATTTT
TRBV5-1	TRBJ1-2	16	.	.	CASSPGSVAADYGYTF	TGCGCCAGCAGCCCTGGCTCGGTGGCGGCAGACTATGGCTACACCTTC
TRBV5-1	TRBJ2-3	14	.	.	CASSIRSSTDTQYF	TGCGCCAGCAGTATCCGTTCTAGCACAGATACGCAGTATTTT
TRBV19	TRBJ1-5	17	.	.	CASSIDVNSGGNQPQHF	TGTGCCAGTAGTATAGATGTCAACAGCGGGGGCAATCAGCCCCAGCATTTT
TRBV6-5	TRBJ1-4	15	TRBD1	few	CASRKAGTGLEKLFF	TGTGCCAGCAGGAAAGCCGGGACAGGGTTAGAAAAACTGTTTTTT
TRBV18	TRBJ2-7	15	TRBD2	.	CASSQSAGEGYEQYF	TGTGCCAGCTCACAATCAGCGGGGGAGGGTTACGAGCAGTACTTC
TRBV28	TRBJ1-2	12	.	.	CASSPGPDGYTF	TGTGCCAGCAGTCCCGGACCGGACGGCTACACCTTC
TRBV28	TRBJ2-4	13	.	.	CASSFAGANIQYF	TGTGCCAGCAGTTTCGCGGGGGCAAACATTCAGTACTTC
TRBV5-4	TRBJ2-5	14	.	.	CASSLRGWEETQYF	TGTGCCAGCAGCTTGCGGGGGTGGGAAGAGACCCAGTACTTC
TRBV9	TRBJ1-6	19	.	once	CASSVLGQPGGSYNSPLHF	TGTGCCAGCAGCGTATTAGGACAGCCGGGGGGCTCCTATAATTCACCCCTCCACTTT
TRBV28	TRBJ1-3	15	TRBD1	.	CASSSAGGTGNTIYF	TGTGCCAGCAGTTCAGCAGGGGGAACTGGAAACACCATATATTTT
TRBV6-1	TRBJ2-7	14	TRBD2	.	CASSEAGGSYEQYF	TGTGCCAGCAGTGAAGCGGGAGGGTCCTACGAGCAGTACTTC
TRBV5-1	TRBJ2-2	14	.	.	CASSSARETGELFF	TGCGCCAGCAGCTCAGCCAGGGAAACCGGGGAGCTGTTTTTT
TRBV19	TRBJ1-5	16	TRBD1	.	CASTSISTGWNQPQHF	TGTGCCAGTACCTCAATTTCGACAGGGTGGAATCAGCCCCAGCATTTT
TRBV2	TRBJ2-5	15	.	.	CASSQTSPFKETQYF	TGTGCCAGTTCTCAGACTAGTCCCTTTAAAGAGACCCAGTACTTC
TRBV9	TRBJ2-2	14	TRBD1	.	CASRGQANTGELFF	TGTGCCAGCAGGGGACAGGCGAACACCGGGGAGCTGTTTTTT
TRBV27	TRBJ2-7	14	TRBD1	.	CASSFWTGSDEQYF	TGTGCCAGCAGTTTTTGGACAGGGAGCGACGAGCAGTACTTC
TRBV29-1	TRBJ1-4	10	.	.	CSAGGEKLFF	TGCAGCGCCGGGGGCGAAAAACTGTTTTTT
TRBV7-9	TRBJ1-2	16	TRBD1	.	CASSLGQGVTNYGYTF	TGTGCCAGCAGCTTAGGACAGGGGGTAACTAACTATGGCTACACCTTC
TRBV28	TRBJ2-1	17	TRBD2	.	CASSFWLRASGNNEQFF	TGTGCCAGCAGTTTTTGGCTCCGGGCTAGCGGGAACAATGAGCAGTTCTTC
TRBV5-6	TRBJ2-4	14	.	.	CASSLVPGPDIQYF	TGTGCCAGCAGCTTGGTACCCGGCCCGGACATTCAGTACTTC